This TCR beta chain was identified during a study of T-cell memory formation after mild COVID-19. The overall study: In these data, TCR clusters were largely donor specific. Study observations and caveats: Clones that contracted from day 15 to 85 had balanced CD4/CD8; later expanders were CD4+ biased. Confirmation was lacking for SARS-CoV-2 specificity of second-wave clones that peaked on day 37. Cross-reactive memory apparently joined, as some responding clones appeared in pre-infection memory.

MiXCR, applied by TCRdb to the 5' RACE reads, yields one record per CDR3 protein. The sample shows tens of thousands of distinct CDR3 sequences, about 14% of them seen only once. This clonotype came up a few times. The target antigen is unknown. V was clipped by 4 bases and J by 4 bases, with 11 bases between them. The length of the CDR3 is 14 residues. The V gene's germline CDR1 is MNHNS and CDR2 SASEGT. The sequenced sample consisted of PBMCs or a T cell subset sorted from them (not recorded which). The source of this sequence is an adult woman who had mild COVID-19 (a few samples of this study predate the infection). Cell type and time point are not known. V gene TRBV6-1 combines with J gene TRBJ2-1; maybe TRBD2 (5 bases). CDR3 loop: CASSAGLGYNEQFF. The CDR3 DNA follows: TGTGCCAGCAGTGCCGGACTGGGATACAATGAGCAGTTCTTC.